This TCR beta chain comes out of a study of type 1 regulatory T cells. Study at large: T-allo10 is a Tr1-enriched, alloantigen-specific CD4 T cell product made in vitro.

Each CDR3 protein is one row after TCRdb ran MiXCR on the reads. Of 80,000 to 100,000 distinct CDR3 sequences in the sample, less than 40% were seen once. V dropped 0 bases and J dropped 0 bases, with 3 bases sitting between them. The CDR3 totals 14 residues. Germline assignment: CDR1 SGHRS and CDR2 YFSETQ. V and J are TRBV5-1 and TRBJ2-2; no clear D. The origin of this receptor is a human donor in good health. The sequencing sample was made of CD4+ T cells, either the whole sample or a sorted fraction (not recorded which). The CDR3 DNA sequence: TGCGCCAGCAGCTTGGTCGCGAACACCGGGGAGCTGTTTTTT. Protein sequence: CASSLVANTGELFF.